The TCR beta chain described here comes from a study of beta chain features in type 1 diabetes. The V gene's germline CDR1 is GTSNPN and CDR2 SVGIG (reference sequence). This CDR3 is 15 amino acids long. J gave up 0 bases and V 3 bases, and 6 bases lay outside the gene matches. The study reverse transcribed the entire isolated RNA, so it sequenced expressed TCRB transcripts. The read count averaged about 3.57 million across naive, central memory and regulatory T cell samples. The data were produced by immunoSEQ multiplex PCR, yet TCRdb's version contains in-frame clones alone and is incomplete. The table shows a few hundred thousand clones, with 8% to 13% occurring only once.

This clonotype originated in a woman aged 25 to 45 in good health. The chain recombines TRBV30 with TRBJ2-7; 9 nucleotides align to TRBD2. The material sequenced was naive CD4+ T cells from blood. This CDR3 reads CAWRRVAGASYEQYF. DNA for the CDR3: TGTGCCTGGAGGAGGGTAGCGGGAGCCTCCTACGAGCAGTACTTC.